What follows is one T cell receptor beta chain and its context. Using immunoSEQ multiplex PCR, the repertoire was profiled, and TCRdb retains in-frame clones only, with some absent. In the table there are roughly 420,000 clones, 75% to 90% of which are singletons. The CDR3 consists of 13 residues. Trimming shortened V by 5 bases and J by 5 bases, and 12 bases separated the two germline ends. Specified treatment: some 20 received Ad26.COV2.S at low or high dose, single or two shots; 5 received placebo; per-sample allocation not given. Collection of samples fell on day 63 after the first vaccine or placebo injection. The sample comes from a study of Ad26.COV2.S vaccination and SARS-CoV-2 variants.

The chain joins TRBV12-3 or TRBV12-4 to TRBJ1-2; possible D gene TRBD1, 6 bases. The sequence was obtained from a person between 18 and 59 years old who received the Ad26.COV2.S COVID-19 vaccine or a placebo. This material consisted of peripheral blood, taken in a trial of Ad26.COV2.S vaccine versus placebo. The CDR3 nucleotides read TGTGCCAGCAGTGGTCAGGGGCGATATGGCTACACCTTC. This gives the protein CASSGQGRYGYTF.